The sequence of this TCR beta chain was determined in a study of T cell responses to AZD1222 COVID-19 vaccine. Here immunoSEQ multiplex PCR was the method, and the copy in TCRdb shows in-frame clones only, minus some. The table has 100,000 to 140,000 clones, around nine tenths seen once. The study, taken as a whole, reports: Across the whole spike, CD4 TCRs peaked at regions 160-218 and 743-854. Baseline antibody screening turned up just six seropositive AZD1222 recipients. White British ancestry dominated among donors, who included more females, and clonal diversity was possibly underestimated.

V was shortened by 6 bases and J by 1 base, with 15 bases between the two germline ends. Germline loops: CDR1 SGHNT, CDR2 YYREEE (reference sequence). The CDR3 loop spans 15 amino acids. Comment on this clone: Its antigen is as yet unknown.

The receptor comes from an adult who received the AZD1222 COVID-19 vaccine. The chain joins TRBV5-4 to TRBJ2-3; D gene unclear. Specimen: peripheral blood, collected 28 days after the second AZD1222 dose. The CDR3, as DNA: TGTGCCAGCACTATAGGAACCCTCGGCACAGATACGCAGTATTTT. Its translation is CASTIGTLGTDTQYF. The variable domain in full, completed from reference TRBV5-4 and TRBJ2-3, reads ETGVTQSPTHLIKTRGQQVTLRCSSQSGHNTVSWYQQALGQGPQFIFQYYREEENGRGNFPPRFSGLQFPNYSSELNVNALELDDSALYLCASTIGTLGTDTQYFGPGTRLTVL.